Following are 5 T cell receptor beta chains from one sample sequenced in a study of Ad26.COV2.S vaccination and SARS-CoV-2 variants. Treatment described: 15 to 20 received Ad26.COV2.S at low or high dose, single or two shots; roughly 5 received placebo; per-sample allocation not given. Sampling was performed 63 days after the first vaccine or placebo injection. This table comes from immunoSEQ multiplex PCR, and its TCRdb copy is limited to in-frame clones, with some not included. Of some 500,000 clones listed, roughly nine tenths are singletons. Source: peripheral blood, taken in a trial of Ad26.COV2.S vaccine versus placebo. These receptors all come from a person between 18 and 65 years old who received the Ad26.COV2.S COVID-19 vaccine or a placebo.

V usage is TRBV4-1 and J usage is TRBJ2-3, with no clear D. The length of the CDR3 is 13 residues. CDR1 and CDR2 from the germline V gene are MGHRA and YSYEKL. Trimming removed 4 bases at V and 5 bases at J, with 10 bases between. CDR3 in DNA: TGCGCCAGCAGCCCCCCCGGTGGAGATACGCAGTATTTT. This encodes CASSPPGGDTQYF.

The CDR3, as DNA: TGTGCCAGTCGGACAGACTATAATTCACCCCTCCACTTT. This sequence encodes CASRTDYNSPLHF. V usage is TRBV28 and J usage is TRBJ1-6; maybe TRBD1 (6 bases). The germline V gene has CDR1 MDHEN and CDR2 SYDVKM. The length of the CDR3 is 13 residues. The ends were cut back, 9 bases at V and 3 bases at J, with 9 bases in the middle.

V usage is TRBV7-2 and J usage is TRBJ2-3; 7 nucleotides match TRBD2. Losses at the gene ends were 5 bases for V and 0 bases for J; bases not matched to a gene: 5. CDR3 length: 15 residues. Germline lookup yields CDR1 SGHTA and CDR2 FQGNSA. The chain's CDR3 is CASSPGTISTDTQYF. CDR3 DNA: TGTGCCAGCAGCCCCGGGACTATTAGCACAGATACGCAGTATTTT. The full variable domain, rest sourced from reference TRBV7-2 and TRBJ2-3, is GAGVSQSPSNKVTEKGKDVELRCDPISGHTALYWYRQSLGQGLEFLIYFQGNSAPDKSGLPSDRFSAERTGGSVSTLTIQRTQQEDSAVYLCASSPGTISTDTQYFGPGTRLTVL.

The CDR3 here is CASSSRGHEQYV. The CDR3 nucleotides read TGTGCCAGCAGCTCCAGGGGACACGAGCAGTACGTC. This chain connects TRBV6-2 or TRBV6-3 to TRBJ2-7; D perhaps matches TRBD1 (6 bases). Trimming took 6 bases from V and 5 from J, leaving 11 bases between them. This CDR3 region has 12 residues. CDR1 is MNHEY and CDR2 is SVGEGT in the germline V gene.

V gene TRBV6-1 combines with J gene TRBJ1-4; no definite D call. CDR1 is MNHNS, CDR2 SASEGT, per germline. The CDR3 extends over 17 amino acids. Trimming removed 2 bases at V and 0 bases at J, with 13 bases between. CDR3: CASSESRFVATNEKLFF. The CDR3 bases are TGTGCCAGCAGTGAAAGCCGCTTCGTTGCAACTAATGAAAAACTGTTTTTT.